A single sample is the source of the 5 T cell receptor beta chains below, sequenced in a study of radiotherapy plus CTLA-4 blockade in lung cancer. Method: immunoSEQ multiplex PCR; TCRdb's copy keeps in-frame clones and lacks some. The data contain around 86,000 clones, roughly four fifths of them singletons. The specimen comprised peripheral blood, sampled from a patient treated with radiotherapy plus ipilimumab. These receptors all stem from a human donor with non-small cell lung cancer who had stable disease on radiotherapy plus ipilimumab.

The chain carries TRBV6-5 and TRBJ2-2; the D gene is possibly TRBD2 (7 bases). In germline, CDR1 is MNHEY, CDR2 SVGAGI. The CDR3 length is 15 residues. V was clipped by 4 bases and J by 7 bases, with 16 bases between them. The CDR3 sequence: CASSFGSGGGGELFF. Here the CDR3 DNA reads TGTGCCAGCAGTTTCGGGTCGGGGGGCGGCGGGGAGCTGTTTTTT.

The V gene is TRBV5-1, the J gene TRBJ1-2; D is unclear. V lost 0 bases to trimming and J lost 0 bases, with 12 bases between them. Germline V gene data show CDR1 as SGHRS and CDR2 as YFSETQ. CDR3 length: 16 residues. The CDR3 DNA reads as TGCGCCAGCAGCTTGGCCCCTGGTACCGCTAACTATGGCTACACCTTC. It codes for CASSLAPGTANYGYTF.

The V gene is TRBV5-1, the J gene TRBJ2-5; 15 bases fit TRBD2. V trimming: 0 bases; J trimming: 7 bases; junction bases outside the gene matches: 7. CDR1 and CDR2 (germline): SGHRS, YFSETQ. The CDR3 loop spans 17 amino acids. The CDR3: CASSLEGTSGRLGTQYF. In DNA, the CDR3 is TGCGCCAGCAGCTTGGAGGGGACTAGCGGGAGGTTAGGGACCCAGTACTTC.

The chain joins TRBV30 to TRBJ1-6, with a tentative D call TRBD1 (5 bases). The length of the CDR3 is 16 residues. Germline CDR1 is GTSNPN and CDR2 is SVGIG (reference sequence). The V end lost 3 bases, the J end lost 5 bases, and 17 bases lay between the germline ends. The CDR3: CAWRAGVRGNNSPLHF. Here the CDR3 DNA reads TGTGCCTGGAGAGCCGGTGTCCGGGGGAATAATTCACCCCTCCACTTT.

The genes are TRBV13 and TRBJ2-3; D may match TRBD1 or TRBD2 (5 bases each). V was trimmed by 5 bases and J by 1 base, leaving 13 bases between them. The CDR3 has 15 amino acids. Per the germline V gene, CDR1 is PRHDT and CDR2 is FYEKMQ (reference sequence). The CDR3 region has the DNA TGTGCCAGCAGCAGGGCCGGGGCTGGCACAGATACGCAGTATTTT. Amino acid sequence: CASSRAGAGTDTQYF.